Below, one TCR beta chain is given with its context. Its antigen remains unidentified. This sample was included in a study of cytomegalovirus exposure and HLA in healthy donors. General study points: Per published accounts, TCR beta sequences correctly predicted the HLA-A and HLA-B alleles of most subjects.

V lost 3 bases and J 2 bases, leaving 8 bases between the germline ends. The CDR3 totals 13 residues. Germline V CDR1 and CDR2: SGHRS, YFSETQ. Researchers ran the PCR with 60 Vbeta and 13 Jbeta primers. Clones were read by immunoSEQ multiplex PCR, and TCRdb kept only the in-frame ones, dropping some. The data hold just over 150,000 clones, with roughly 81% observed a single time. The genes are TRBV5-1 and TRBJ1-1, with a possible D match to TRBD1 (5 bases). The sequence derives from a man in his late teens or twenties in good health and CMV-seropositive. Sequences were obtained from PBMCs. CDR3 loop: CASSWQGNTEAFF. The DNA of the CDR3 is TGCGCCAGCAGCTGGCAGGGAAACACTGAAGCTTTCTTT.